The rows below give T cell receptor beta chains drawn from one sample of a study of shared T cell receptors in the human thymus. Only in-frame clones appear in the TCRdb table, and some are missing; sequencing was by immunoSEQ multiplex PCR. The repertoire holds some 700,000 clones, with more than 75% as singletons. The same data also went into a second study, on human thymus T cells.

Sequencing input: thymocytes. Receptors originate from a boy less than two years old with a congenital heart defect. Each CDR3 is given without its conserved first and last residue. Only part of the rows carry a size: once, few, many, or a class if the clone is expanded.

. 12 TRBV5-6 ASSLLRFYNEQF
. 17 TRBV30 VWKILERPDRGGTDTQY
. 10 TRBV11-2 ASSLPSGTGC
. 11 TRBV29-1 SVRTSTSYEQY
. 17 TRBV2 ASRGEALAGGPVGETQY
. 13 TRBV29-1 SVVPGQRPGETQY
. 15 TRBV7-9 ASSLGTSGTPPYEQY
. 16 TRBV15 ATSRHQVGQPNTGELF
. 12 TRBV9 ASSAIPSSYEQY
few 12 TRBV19 ASTPRLSSNEQY
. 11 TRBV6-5 ASRGQGTTEAF
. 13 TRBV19 ASSIGTPGDQPQH
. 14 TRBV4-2 ASSQDKVRKLGEQY
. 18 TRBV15 ATSRENPGQPYKTLHEQY
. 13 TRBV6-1 ASSARLQGNYGYT
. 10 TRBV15 ATSKGDWKQF
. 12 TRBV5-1 ASSPTGNNQPQH
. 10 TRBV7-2 ASRGDNYGYT
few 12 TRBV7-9 ASSFQDRDYGYT
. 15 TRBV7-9 ASSLLAGGPNTGELF
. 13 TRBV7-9 ASIRGTGPTGEQY
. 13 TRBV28 ASSLGTPVTYEQY
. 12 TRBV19 ATWELAGYDEQF
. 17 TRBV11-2 ASSPGLAGAPSSYNEQF
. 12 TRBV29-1 SVTRLAKQETQY
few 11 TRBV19 ASRTGGGQPQH
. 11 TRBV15 ATSRHWNEKLF
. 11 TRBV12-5 ASGLGLSYEQY
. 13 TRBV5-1 ASSLEAGWQETQY
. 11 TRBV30 AFGQGRGEKLF
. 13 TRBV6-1 ASSDDLRGGTEAF
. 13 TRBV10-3 AISESITSNQPQH
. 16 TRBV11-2 ASSKKDSLRPVPYEQY
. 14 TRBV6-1 ASSEAVREGIGELF
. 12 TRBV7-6 ASSSRDSRSTQY
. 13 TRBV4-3 ASSQVLGPEETQY